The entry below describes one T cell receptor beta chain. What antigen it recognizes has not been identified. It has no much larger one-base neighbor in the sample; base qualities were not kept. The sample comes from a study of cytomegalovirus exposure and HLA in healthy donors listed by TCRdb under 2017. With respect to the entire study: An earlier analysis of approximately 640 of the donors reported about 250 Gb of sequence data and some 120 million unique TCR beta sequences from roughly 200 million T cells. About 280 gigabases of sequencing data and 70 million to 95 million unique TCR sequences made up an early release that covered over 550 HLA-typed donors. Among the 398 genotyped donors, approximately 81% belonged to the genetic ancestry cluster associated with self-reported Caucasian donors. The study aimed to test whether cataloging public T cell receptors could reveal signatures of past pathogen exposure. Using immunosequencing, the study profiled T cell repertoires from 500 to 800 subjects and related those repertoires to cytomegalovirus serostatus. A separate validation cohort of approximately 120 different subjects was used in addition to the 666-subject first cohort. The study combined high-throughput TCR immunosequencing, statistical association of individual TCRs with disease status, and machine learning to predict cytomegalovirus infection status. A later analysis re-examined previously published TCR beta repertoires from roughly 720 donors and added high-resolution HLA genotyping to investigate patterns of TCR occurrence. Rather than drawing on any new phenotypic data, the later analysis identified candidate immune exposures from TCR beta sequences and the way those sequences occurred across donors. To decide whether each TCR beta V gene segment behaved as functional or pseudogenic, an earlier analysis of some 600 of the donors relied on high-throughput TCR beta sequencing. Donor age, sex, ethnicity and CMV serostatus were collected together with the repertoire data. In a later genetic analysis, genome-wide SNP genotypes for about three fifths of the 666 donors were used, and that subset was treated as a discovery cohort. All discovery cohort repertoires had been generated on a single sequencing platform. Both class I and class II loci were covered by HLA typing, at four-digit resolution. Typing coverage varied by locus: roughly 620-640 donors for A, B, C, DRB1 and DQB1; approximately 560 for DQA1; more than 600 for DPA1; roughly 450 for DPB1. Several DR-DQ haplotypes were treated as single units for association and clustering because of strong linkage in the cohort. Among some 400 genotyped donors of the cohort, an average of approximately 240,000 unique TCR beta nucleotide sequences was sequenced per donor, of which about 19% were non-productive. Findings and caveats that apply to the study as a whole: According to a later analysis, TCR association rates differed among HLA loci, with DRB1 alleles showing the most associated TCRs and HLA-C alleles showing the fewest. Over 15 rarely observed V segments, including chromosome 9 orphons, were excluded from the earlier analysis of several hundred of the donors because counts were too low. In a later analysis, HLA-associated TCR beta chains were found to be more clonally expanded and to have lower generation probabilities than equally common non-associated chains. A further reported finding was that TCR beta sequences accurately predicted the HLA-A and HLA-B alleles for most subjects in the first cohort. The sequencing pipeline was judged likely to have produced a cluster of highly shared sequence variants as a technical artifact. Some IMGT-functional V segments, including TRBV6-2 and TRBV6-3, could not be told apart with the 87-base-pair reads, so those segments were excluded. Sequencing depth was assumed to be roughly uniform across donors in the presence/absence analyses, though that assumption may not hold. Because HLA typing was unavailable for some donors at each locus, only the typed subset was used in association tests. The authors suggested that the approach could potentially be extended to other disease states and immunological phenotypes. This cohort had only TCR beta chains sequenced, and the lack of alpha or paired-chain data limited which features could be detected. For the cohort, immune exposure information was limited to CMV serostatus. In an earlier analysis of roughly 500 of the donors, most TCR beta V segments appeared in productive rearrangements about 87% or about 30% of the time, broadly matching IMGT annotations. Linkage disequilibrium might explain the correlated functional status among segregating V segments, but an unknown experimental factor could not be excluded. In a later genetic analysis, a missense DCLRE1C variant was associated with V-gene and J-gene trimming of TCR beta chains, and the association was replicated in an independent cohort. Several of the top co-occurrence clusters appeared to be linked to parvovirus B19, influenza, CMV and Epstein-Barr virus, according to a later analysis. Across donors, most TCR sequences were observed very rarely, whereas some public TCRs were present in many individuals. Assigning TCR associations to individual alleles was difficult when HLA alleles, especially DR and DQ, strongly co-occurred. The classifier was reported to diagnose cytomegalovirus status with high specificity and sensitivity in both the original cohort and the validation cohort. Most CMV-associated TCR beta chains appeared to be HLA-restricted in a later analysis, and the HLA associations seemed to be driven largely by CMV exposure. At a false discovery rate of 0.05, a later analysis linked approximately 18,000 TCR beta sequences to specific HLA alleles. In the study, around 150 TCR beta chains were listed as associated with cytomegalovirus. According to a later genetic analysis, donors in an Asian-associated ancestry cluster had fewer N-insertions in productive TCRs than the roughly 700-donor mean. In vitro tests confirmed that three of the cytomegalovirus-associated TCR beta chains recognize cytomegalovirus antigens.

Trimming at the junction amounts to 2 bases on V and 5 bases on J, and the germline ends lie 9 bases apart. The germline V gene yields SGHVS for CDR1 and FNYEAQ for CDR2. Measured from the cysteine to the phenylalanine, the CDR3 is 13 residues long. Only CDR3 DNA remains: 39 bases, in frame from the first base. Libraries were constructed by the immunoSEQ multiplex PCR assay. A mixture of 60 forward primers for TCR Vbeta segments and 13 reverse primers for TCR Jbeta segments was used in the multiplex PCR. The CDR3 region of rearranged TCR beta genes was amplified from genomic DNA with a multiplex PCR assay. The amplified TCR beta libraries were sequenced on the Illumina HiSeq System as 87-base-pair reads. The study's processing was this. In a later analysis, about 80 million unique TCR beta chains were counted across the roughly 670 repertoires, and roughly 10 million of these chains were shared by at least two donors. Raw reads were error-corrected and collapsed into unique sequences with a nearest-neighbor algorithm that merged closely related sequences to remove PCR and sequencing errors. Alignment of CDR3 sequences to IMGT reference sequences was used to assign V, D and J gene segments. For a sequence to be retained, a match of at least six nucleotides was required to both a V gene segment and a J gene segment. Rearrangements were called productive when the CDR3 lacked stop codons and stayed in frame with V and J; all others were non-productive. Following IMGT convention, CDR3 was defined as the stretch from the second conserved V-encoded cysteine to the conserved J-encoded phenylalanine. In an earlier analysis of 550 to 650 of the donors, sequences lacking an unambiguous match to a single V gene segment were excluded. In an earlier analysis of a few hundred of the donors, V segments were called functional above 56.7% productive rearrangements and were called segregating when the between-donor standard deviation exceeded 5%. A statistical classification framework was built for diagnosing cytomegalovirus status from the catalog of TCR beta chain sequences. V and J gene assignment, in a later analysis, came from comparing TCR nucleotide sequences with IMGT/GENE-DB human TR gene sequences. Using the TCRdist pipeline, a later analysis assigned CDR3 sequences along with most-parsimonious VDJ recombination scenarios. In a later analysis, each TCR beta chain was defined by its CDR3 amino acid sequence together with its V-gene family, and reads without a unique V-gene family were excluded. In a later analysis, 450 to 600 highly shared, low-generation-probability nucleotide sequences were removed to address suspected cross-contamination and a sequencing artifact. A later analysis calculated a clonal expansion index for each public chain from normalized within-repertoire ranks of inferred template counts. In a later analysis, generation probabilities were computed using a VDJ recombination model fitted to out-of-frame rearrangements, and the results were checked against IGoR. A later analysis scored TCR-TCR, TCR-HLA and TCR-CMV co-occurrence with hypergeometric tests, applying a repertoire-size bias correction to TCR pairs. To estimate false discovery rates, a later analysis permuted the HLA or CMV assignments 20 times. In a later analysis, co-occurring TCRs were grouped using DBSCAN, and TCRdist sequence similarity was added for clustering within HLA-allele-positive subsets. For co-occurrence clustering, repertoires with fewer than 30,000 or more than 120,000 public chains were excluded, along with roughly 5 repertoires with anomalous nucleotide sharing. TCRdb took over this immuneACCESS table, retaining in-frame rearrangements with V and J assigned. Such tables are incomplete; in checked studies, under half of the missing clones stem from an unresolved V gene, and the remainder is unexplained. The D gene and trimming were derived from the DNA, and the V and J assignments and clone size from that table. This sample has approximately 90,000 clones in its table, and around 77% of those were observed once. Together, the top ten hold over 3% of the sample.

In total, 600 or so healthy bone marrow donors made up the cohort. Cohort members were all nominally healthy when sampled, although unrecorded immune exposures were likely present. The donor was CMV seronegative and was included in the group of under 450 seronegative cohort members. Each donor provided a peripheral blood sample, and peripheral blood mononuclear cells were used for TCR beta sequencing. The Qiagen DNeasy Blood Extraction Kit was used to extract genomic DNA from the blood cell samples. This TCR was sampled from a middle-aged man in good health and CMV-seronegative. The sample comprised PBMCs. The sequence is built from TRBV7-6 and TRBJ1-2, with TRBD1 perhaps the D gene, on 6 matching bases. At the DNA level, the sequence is TGTGCCAGCAGCTTACAACAGGGATATGGCTACACCTTC. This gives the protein CASSLQQGYGYTF.